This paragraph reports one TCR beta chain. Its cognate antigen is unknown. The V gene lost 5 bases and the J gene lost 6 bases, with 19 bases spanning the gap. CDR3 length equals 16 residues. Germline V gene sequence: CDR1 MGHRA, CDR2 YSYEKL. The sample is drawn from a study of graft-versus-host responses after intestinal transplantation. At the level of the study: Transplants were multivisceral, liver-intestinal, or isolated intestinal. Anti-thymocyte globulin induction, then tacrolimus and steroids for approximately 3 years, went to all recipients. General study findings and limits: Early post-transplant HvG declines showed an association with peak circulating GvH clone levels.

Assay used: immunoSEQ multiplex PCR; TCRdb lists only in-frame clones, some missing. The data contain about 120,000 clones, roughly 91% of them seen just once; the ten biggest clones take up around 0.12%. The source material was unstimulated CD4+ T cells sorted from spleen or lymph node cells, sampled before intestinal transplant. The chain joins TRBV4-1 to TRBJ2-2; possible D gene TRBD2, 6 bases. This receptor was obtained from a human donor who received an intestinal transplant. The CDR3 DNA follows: TGCGCCAGCAGCTCCGAGAGCCTAGCGAGGCCCGGGGAGCTGTTTTTT. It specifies CASSSESLARPGELFF.